This T cell receptor (beta chain) was obtained from a study of blood T cell repertoires in COVID-19. This CDR3 has 15 residues. Germline V gene sequence: CDR1 SGHTA, CDR2 FQGTGA. V was clipped by 3 bases and J by 4 bases; unmatched bases: 4. Using immunoSEQ multiplex PCR, the repertoire was profiled, and TCRdb retains in-frame clones only, with some absent. The sample lists about 26,000 clones, roughly 88% occurring once. The chain couples TRBV7-3 to TRBJ2-1; TRBD2 agrees at 9 bases. The receptor comes from a man aged 65 to 79 with acute or convalescent COVID-19. The sequencing input was peripheral blood. The CDR3 protein is CASSLREGRYNEQFF. In DNA, the CDR3 is TGTGCCAGCAGCTTGCGGGAGGGCCGGTACAATGAGCAGTTCTTC.